The clone carrying this TCR beta chain came up a few times. The germline V gene encodes CDR1 SGHTA and CDR2 FQGNSA. CDR3 length equals 15 residues. V trimming: 6 bases; J trimming: 2 bases; junction bases outside the gene matches: 5. The data originate from a study of T cells after yellow fever vaccination. 5'RACE template switching produced TCR cDNA carrying a universal primer site and UMIs. In TCRdb, the 5' RACE reads were re-called with MiXCR into one record per CDR3 protein. Here the sample spans hundreds of thousands of distinct CDR3 sequences, 8.7% being singletons. The chain is built from TRBV7-2 and TRBJ2-2, with TRBD2 identical over 8 bases. This TCR derives from a man between 18 and 29 years old who received the YFV17D yellow fever vaccine. Sample: PBMCs, taken on the day of the first yellow fever vaccination. CDR3: CASRIAGGNTGELFF. CDR3 sequence (DNA): TGTGCCAGCAGGATCGCGGGGGGTAACACCGGGGAGCTGTTTTTT.